One and the same sample provided the 5 T cell receptor beta chains below, sequenced in a study of T cell responses to AZD1222 COVID-19 vaccine (dated by TCRdb to the early 2020s). Read against the paper, the sample's time point label means: baseline before first vaccination. The sample's treatment or condition label is to be understood as: meningococcal conjugate vaccine given as trial control. The library was prepared using the immunoSEQ multiplex PCR assay. TCRdb's version of the immuneACCESS table is confined to in-frame rearrangements and falls short of the full clone set. An unresolved V gene accounts for under half of the shortfall where checked; the remainder is of unknown origin. The sample table contains 95,000 to 150,000 clones; only one count was recorded for about 90% of them. About 4.1% of the sample is in the top ten clones. The sequenced sample was peripheral blood, obtained on day 0 of MenACWY control vaccination. The receptors shown here come from an adult in good health.

CDR3 DNA: TGCGCCAGCAGCCAGACGGGACTAGCGGGGGCCATGGCCCAGTACTTC. This translates into CASSQTGLAGAMAQYF. The chain uses TRBV4-1 and TRBJ2-5; TRBD2 agrees at 14 bases. J lost 9 bases, V lost 3 bases, and 9 bases had no gene match. The CDR3 runs to 16 residues. Germline V gene lookup returns CDR1 MGHRA and CDR2 YSYEKL.

The genes are TRBV11-1 and TRBJ2-3; 10 nucleotides align to TRBD2. Per germline, CDR1 SGHAT and CDR2 FQDESV (reference sequence). The V and J ends lost 3 bases and 1 base, in that order; junction bases with no gene match: 4. The CDR3 sequence is 16 residues long. The CDR3 bases are TGTGCCAGCAGCTTCACCGGGACTAGCGGCACAGATACGCAGTATTTT. Amino acid sequence: CASSFTGTSGTDTQYF.

V gene TRBV5-6 combines with J gene TRBJ2-2; the match to TRBD1 covers 8 bases. The junction had 7 bases not matched to a gene; V was cut back by 1 base and J by 2 bases. The CDR3 runs to 17 residues. CDR1 and CDR2 (germline): SGHDT, YYEEEE. Here the CDR3 DNA reads TGTGCCAGCAGCTTGTACCAGGGGGCGCGTAACACCGGGGAGCTGTTTTTT. Translating gives CASSLYQGARNTGELFF.

DNA for the CDR3: TGCAGCGTTGAACAGGGGGGGCCCCACTACGAGCAGTACTTC. Translating it yields CSVEQGGPHYEQYF. V usage is TRBV29-1 and J usage is TRBJ2-7; D possibly matches TRBD1 or TRBD2 (7 bases each). This CDR3 is built from 14 residues. The germline CDR1 and CDR2 sequences are SQVTM and ANQGSEA. Trimming shortened V by 2 bases and J by 3 bases, and 14 bases separated the two germline ends.

The chain carries TRBV28 and TRBJ2-3; D may be TRBD2 (6 bases). The CDR3 has 16 residues. Germline values: CDR1 MDHEN, CDR2 SYDVKM. V was clipped by 8 bases and J by 2 bases, with 20 bases between them. The CDR3 sequence: CASDSDPGLLTDTQYF. DNA of the CDR3: TGTGCCAGCGATTCAGATCCGGGACTTCTCACAGATACGCAGTATTTT.